This T cell receptor (beta chain) emerged from a study of graft-versus-host responses after intestinal transplantation. Study-wide findings and caveats: GvH clones turned up in recipient marrow; some had shown up first in ileum or blood.

The ends lost 5 bases at V and 0 bases at J; junction bases unmatched: 8. This CDR3 is 17 amino acids long. Germline V gene data show CDR1 as LNHDA and CDR2 as SQIVND (reference sequence). This clone was seen just once. Its antigen is not known. Clones were sequenced by immunoSEQ multiplex PCR, and TCRdb holds only the in-frame ones, with some missing. The table includes about 45,000 clones, 91% detected once. The sample in question was PBMCs, obtained 524 days after transplant. This sequence was found in a human patient who received an intestinal transplant, so some T cells may come from the graft donor. This chain uses TRBV19 with TRBJ2-5, with 11 positions matching TRBD2. In DNA, the CDR3 is TGTGCCAGTAGTCAGATAGCGGGAGGGCGAAACCAAGAGACCCAGTACTTC. Amino acid sequence: CASSQIAGGRNQETQYF.